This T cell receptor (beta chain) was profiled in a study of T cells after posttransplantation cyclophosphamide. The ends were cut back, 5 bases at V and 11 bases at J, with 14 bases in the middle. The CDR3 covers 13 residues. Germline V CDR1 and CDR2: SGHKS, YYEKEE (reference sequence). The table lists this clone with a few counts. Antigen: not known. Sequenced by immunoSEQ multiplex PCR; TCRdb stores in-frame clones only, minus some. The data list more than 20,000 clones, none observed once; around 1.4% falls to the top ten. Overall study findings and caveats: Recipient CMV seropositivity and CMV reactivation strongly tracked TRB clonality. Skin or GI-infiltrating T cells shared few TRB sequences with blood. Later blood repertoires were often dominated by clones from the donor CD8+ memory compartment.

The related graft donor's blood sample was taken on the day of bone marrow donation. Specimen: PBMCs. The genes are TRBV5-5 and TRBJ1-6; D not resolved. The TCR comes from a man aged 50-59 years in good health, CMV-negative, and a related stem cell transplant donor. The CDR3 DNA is TGTGCCAGCAGTTACCGGGGTTCCCCACCCCTCCACTTT. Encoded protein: CASSYRGSPPLHF. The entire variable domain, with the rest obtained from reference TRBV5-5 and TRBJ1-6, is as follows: DAGVTQSPTHLIKTRGQQVTLRCSPISGHKSVSWYQQVLGQGPQFIFQYYEKEERGRGNFPDRFSARQFPNYSSELNVNALLLGDSALYLCASSYRGSPPLHFGNGTRLTVT.